This T cell receptor beta chain was retrieved from a study of neurological immune-mediated disorders. Findings of the study overall: The repertoires of 18 of 34 multiple sclerosis patients fell into one related-CDR3 cluster (a possible signature) under phylogenetic grouping.

This clonotype was found many times. No antigen is known for it. V lost 0 bases and J lost 5; bases outside the gene matches: 7. The germline CDR1 and CDR2 sequences are DFQATT and SNEGSKA (reference sequence). There are 15 residues in the CDR3. TCRdb recomputed calls from the 5' RACE reads with MiXCR, one row per CDR3 protein. The sample consists of under 75,000 distinct CDR3 sequences, approximately 3.4% of them appearing once. The sequence was obtained from a woman aged 45-59 years with multiple sclerosis. The sample taken for sequencing was PBMCs. The chain employs TRBV20-1 and TRBJ2-1, with TRBD2 matching over 7 bases. The CDR3 bases are TGCAGTGCTAGAGAATTCGGCGGGAGCCACAATGAGCAGTTCTTC. Protein: CSAREFGGSHNEQFF.